This T cell receptor beta chain appears in the sequencing data of a study of blood T cell repertoires in COVID-19 (dated by TCRdb to the early 2020s). Regarding the research as a whole: The collaborator samples originated in the United States, Italy and Spain and spanned the acute and convalescent phases of COVID-19. The material from the prospective study consisted of cDNA or gDNA derived from T cells, B-cell-depleted T cells, or PBMCs. The dataset comprised deeply sampled blood TCRbeta repertoires from subjects exposed to, actively infected with, or recovered from COVID-19. The repertoires were made available in a free public database intended to serve as a resource for research on the immune response to SARS-CoV-2. Samples were obtained from the ongoing ImmuneRACE study (first 160 participants) and from 1,000 to 1,500 subjects provided by 6 global collaborators. A de-identified subject ID, COVID-19 status, age in years and sex were almost always included in the sample metadata. Where available, HLA class I and class II types were taken from metadata supplied by the sample provider and were not determined by assay-based typing.

A note on this clone: Its antigen has not been determined. No per-base quality is available; no much larger clone lies one base away.

One collaborating source in Seattle enrolled patients during active infection and followed them longitudinally through the course of disease. Whole blood was collected in K2EDTA tubes by collaborating institutions according to the institutions' own protocols. For TCRbeta analysis, collaborator samples were shipped as frozen whole blood, as isolated PBMCs, or as DNA extracted from either sample type. Summary of the overall study and its limitations: The quantity of clinical and demographic metadata differed by source and by participant and was supplied without curation.

TCRbeta CDR3 regions were amplified from genomic DNA by means of the immunoSEQ Assay, a bias-controlled multiplex PCR. In the paper's pipeline: The number of nucleated cells in each sample was estimated from the amplification of reference gene primers within the assay. Sequence reads were collapsed and filtered to measure the absolute abundance of every unique TCRbeta CDR3 rearrangement. For each sample, productive Simpson clonality was calculated as the square root of Simpson's diversity index across productive rearrangements. TCRdb carries this immuneACCESS record with in-frame sequences only. Its versions omit some clonotypes, under half of them owing to an unresolved V gene in the studies checked, with the rest unexplained. The V and J calls and clone size come from that table; D and trimming were worked out from the DNA. Recorded for this sample are about 210,000 clones; 85% of them occurred a single time. The ten largest clones capture roughly 2.2% of the sample.

The sequence was obtained from a woman aged 70 to 79 with COVID-19, enrolled during active disease. The specimen sequenced was peripheral blood.

The nucleotide sequence reads TGTGCCAGCAGCCCGGACAGGAATCAGCCCCAGCATTTT. This gives the protein CASSPDRNQPQHF. The chain uses TRBV7-9 and TRBJ1-5; TRBD1 matches 7 bases in the middle. Including cysteine and phenylalanine, the CDR3 has 13 amino acids. The entry retains the CDR3 DNA only, 39 bases that are in frame from base 1. Sequences SEHNR (CDR1) and FQNEAQ (CDR2) are obtained from the germline V gene (reference sequence). V is cut back by 5 bases and J by 4 bases, with 2 bases in the junction unmatched.